This T cell receptor (beta chain) was sequenced in a study of blood T cells in healthy people across ages. The CDR3 runs to 14 residues. Per the germline V gene, CDR1 is LNHDA and CDR2 is SQIVND (reference sequence). V was shortened by 1 base and J by 2 bases, with 9 bases between the two germline ends. Using a J-beta primer mix together with a sample-barcoded 5' primer, a second PCR was run for roughly 6 to 12 cycles. Each cDNA molecule received a tag from a template-switch adaptor that had 12 random nucleotides. TCRdb fed the 5' RACE reads into MiXCR, producing one record per CDR3 protein. This sample carries approximately 800,000 distinct CDR3 sequences, less than 70% of them seen once, and the ten largest clones take about 42%.

The chain has TRBV19 and TRBJ2-7; D may be TRBD1 or TRBD2 (5 bases each). The sample comprised blood. This clonotype originated in a man older than 75 in good health. For the CDR3, the DNA is TGTGCCAGTAGTATAGGGTGGGGACCCTACGAGCAGTACTTC. This sequence encodes CASSIGWGPYEQYF.